This T cell receptor (beta chain) derives from a study of blood T cell repertoires in COVID-19. The data were produced by immunoSEQ multiplex PCR, yet TCRdb's version contains in-frame clones alone and is incomplete. The table records 200,000 to 300,000 clones, around 87% of them present only once. Germline CDR1 is SGHTS and CDR2 is YDEGEE. The ends lost 0 bases at V and 10 bases at J; junction bases unmatched: 9. The CDR3 consists of 15 residues. The sequence was collected from a woman in her 70s with active or convalescent COVID-19. Sequencing was done on a sample of peripheral blood. The gene calls are TRBV5-8 and TRBJ1-4; 7 nucleotides match TRBD1. The CDR3 bases are TGTGCCAGCAGCTTGGGGCAGGGGGATTTCGGAAAACTGTTTTTT. This sequence encodes CASSLGQGDFGKLFF.